Following are 3 T cell receptor beta chains from one sample sequenced in a study of blood T cell repertoires in COVID-19 (dated by TCRdb to 2020 to 2021). Receptor libraries were prepared by the immunoSEQ multiplex PCR assay. TCRdb holds this immuneACCESS table with in-frame rearrangements only. Some clones are missing; in checked studies, unresolved V genes explain under half, and the rest has no known cause. The sample profile shows over 250,000 clones; roughly nine tenths of them were found once. The ten largest clones represent 4% of the sample. The sample comprised peripheral blood. The receptor set was obtained from a man aged 60 to 69 who had recovered from COVID-19.

The count of this clone is one. The V call is TRBV6-5, the J call TRBJ2-7, with D maybe TRBD2 (5 bases). Germline-derived CDR1 and CDR2 are MNHEY and SVGAGI. CDR3 length equals 13 residues. Trimming took off 10 bases at V and 4 bases at J, with 17 bases between the two ends. As DNA, the CDR3 is TGTGCCACCTCAATTGGAGGAGTGTACGAGCAGTACTTC. It yields the protein CATSIGGVYEQYF.

V and J are TRBV15 and TRBJ2-7; TRBD2 matches 9 bases. The V segment lost 5 bases and the J segment 5 bases; nucleotides outside the gene matches: 4. Per the germline V gene, CDR1 is LNHNV and CDR2 is YYDKDF (reference sequence). This CDR3 contains 13 residues. CDR3 amino acids: CATSPAGGNEQYF. CDR3 nucleotide sequence: TGTGCCACCAGCCCAGCGGGGGGCAACGAGCAGTACTTC.

The chain has TRBV7-3 and TRBJ1-2, with 8 bases fitting TRBD1. V lost 0 bases, J lost 5 bases, and 5 bases stayed unmatched. Germline V gene lookup returns CDR1 SGHTA and CDR2 FQGTGA. The CDR3 has 15 amino acids. The CDR3 DNA follows: TGTGCCAGCAGCTTAACGGCAGGGGGCACATATGGCTACACCTTC. Translating gives CASSLTAGGTYGYTF.